This TCR beta chain derives from a study of blood T cell repertoires in COVID-19. Assay used: immunoSEQ multiplex PCR; TCRdb lists only in-frame clones, some missing. The profile shows around 160,000 clones, more than 70% of them singletons. From germline, CDR1 is LGHNA and CDR2 YSLEER. This CDR3 is 17 amino acids long. V was trimmed by 4 bases and J by 0 bases, leaving 15 bases between them. The clonotype was recovered from a man in his 60s with acute or convalescent COVID-19. The gene calls are TRBV4-3 and TRBJ1-4; possible D gene TRBD1, 6 bases. The sample comprised peripheral blood. CDR3 sequence reads: CASSRAVYRATNEKLFF. As DNA, the CDR3 is TGCGCCAGCAGCCGAGCCGTCTACAGGGCAACTAATGAAAAACTGTTTTTT.